This T cell receptor (beta chain) stems from a study of shared clonotypes between healthy human individuals. For the study at large: Each donor contributed plates that comprised three CD4 naive, three CD4 memory, two CD8 naive and one CD8 memory.

The study's findings and limits: Generally, estimated richness proved larger in naive subsets than it did in memory subsets. Rarefaction curves obtained for sorted subsets showed sequencing incomplete despite large depth.

Germline V CDR1 and CDR2: SGHRS, YFSETQ. Between the trimmed V and J ends, which lost 0 bases and 1 base, there was a span of 10 bases. The CDR3 runs to 15 residues. Worth noting for this clone: Antigen: not known.

Produced via immunoSEQ multiplex PCR; TCRdb's table is partial and in-frame only. This table has about 2.3 million clones, 92% appearing once. Sequencing was performed on naive CD4+ T cells from PBMCs. Subset noted: CD45RA+ positively selected. The J gene is TRBJ1-1, the V gene TRBV5-1; D unresolved. The sequence came from a man younger than 35 in good health. Some clones in this sample may be carry-over from other donors' samples. The CDR3 loop is CASSLGGQENTEAFF. The CDR3, as DNA: TGCGCCAGCAGCTTGGGTGGGCAGGAGAACACTGAAGCTTTCTTT. Drawing the rest from reference TRBV5-1 and TRBJ1-1, the complete variable domain is KAGVTQTPRYLIKTRGQQVTLSCSPISGHRSVSWYQQTPGQGLQFLFEYFSETQRNKGNFPGRFSGRQFSNSRSEMNVSTLELGDSALYLCASSLGGQENTEAFFGQGTRLTVV.